This entry lists 17 T cell receptor beta chains sequenced from one sample in a study of T cells in localized non-small cell lung cancer. The protocol was immunoSEQ multiplex PCR, while the TCRdb copy is restricted to in-frame clones and leaves out a portion. The sample consists of around 3,000 clones, over 15% of them appearing once. Specimen: lung tumor tissue, collected before any cancer treatment. The receptors come from a man aged 40 to 69 with stage I squamous cell lung carcinoma.

The V and J genes are TRBV11-3 and TRBJ1-2; tentative D call: TRBD1 (5 bases). Looked up from germline, CDR1 is SGHNT and CDR2 is YENEEA. Between the trimmed V and J ends, which lost 5 bases and 2 bases, there was a span of 15 bases. The length of the CDR3 is 15 residues. The CDR3 DNA is TGTGCCAGCAGCCCGGGGCCAACTTGGAACTATGGCTACACCTTC. Translating gives CASSPGPTWNYGYTF.

In this sample, this clone turned up a few times. The genes are TRBV11-3 and TRBJ1-3; D unresolved. The CDR3 runs to 16 residues. V was shortened by 3 bases and J by 4 bases, with 16 bases between the two germline ends. From germline, CDR1 is SGHNT and CDR2 YENEEA. CDR3 region: CASSLAGPYTGNTIYF. The DNA of the CDR3 is TGTGCCAGCAGCTTGGCCGGGCCCTACACCGGAAACACCATATATTTT.

The chain carries TRBV10-3 and TRBJ2-1; 8 positions agree with TRBD2. The CDR3 has 19 amino acids. The ends lost 0 bases at V and 1 base at J; junction bases unmatched: 11. Per germline, CDR1 ENHRY and CDR2 SYGVKD. The DNA for the CDR3 is TGTGCCATCAGTGAGTCGATAGTGTTGGCGGGGGGTTCCTACAATGAGCAGTTCTTC. Translated, it gives CAISESIVLAGGSYNEQFF.

This clone turned up a few times. The rearrangement joins TRBV11-3 to TRBJ2-3; the D gene is possibly TRBD2 (5 bases). V shed 0 bases and J shed 5 bases, with 18 bases lying between them. The length of the CDR3 is 17 residues. Germline V CDR1 and CDR2: SGHNT, YENEEA. The CDR3 loop reads CASSLDGGATRGDTQYF. The CDR3 DNA sequence: TGTGCCAGCAGCTTAGATGGCGGAGCCACCCGGGGAGATACGCAGTATTTT. The full variable domain, completed using reference TRBV11-3 and TRBJ2-3, is EAGVVQSPRYKIIEKKQPVAFWCNPISGHNTLYWYLQNLGQGPELLIRYENEEAVDDSQLPKDRFSAERLKGVDSTLKIQPAELGDSAVYLCASSLDGGATRGDTQYFGPGTRLTVL.

The chain recombines TRBV28 with TRBJ1-4; 7 nucleotides align to TRBD1. Germline CDR1 and CDR2: MDHEN and SYDVKM. Trimming removed 4 bases from V and 2 bases from J; junction bases left unmatched: 7. CDR3 length: 16 residues. This chain's CDR3 is CASSYDRVSTNEKLFF. The CDR3 DNA sequence: TGTGCCAGCAGTTATGACAGGGTTTCGACTAATGAAAAACTGTTTTTT. Together with reference TRBV28 and TRBJ1-4, the CDR3 gives the full variable domain: DVKVTQSSRYLVKRTGEKVFLECVQDMDHENMFWYRQDPGLGLRLIYFSYDVKMKEKGDIPEGYSVSREKKERFSLILESASTNQTSMYLCASSYDRVSTNEKLFFGSGTQLSVL.

This clone has just a few counts. This rearrangement joins TRBV4-1 to TRBJ1-3; possibly TRBD1 for D (5 bases). Trimming pared 5 bases from V and 2 bases from J, leaving 19 bases between. The CDR3 length is 17 residues. CDR1 and CDR2 from the germline V gene are MGHRA and YSYEKL. In DNA, the CDR3 is TGCGCCAGCAGCTCCCGGGTGAGCGGGGCCCCTGGAAACACCATATATTTT. Translating it yields CASSSRVSGAPGNTIYF.

Within the sample, this clone is medium-sized. CDR3 protein: CASSSGQASSQPQHF. The DNA for the CDR3 is TGTGCCAGCAGCTCGGGACAGGCATCCAGTCAGCCCCAGCATTTT. The gene calls are TRBV11-3 and TRBJ1-5, with TRBD1 identical over 8 bases. V dropped 4 bases and J dropped 6; count of bases not matched to a gene: 8. Looked up from germline, CDR1 is SGHNT and CDR2 is YENEEA. This CDR3 contains 15 residues.

This sequence joins TRBV9 and TRBJ2-1, with D perhaps TRBD1 (5 bases). The V end was cut by 4 bases, the J end by 0 bases, with 14 bases between. The CDR3 runs 16 residues. Germline loops: CDR1 SGDLS, CDR2 YYNGEE. The CDR3 loop reads CASSSRQGYSYNEQFF. The CDR3 DNA reads as TGTGCCAGCAGCTCCCGGCAGGGATACTCCTACAATGAGCAGTTCTTC.

This clone is medium-sized in the sample. The rearrangement joins TRBV6-8 to TRBJ1-5; TRBD1 aligns across 8 bases. There are 15 residues in the CDR3. V dropped 7 bases and J dropped 6; count of bases not matched to a gene: 11. Germline-derived CDR1 and CDR2 are MNHGY and SAAAGT. CDR3 nucleotides: TGTGCCAGCACCACTATAGACAGGGGACCTCAGCCCCAGCATTTT. Encoded protein: CASTTIDRGPQPQHF.

This clone was picked up a small number of times. The chain carries TRBV6-8 and TRBJ2-3, with TRBD2 matching over 9 bases. Germline trimming cut 6 bases from V and 2 bases from J; bases unmatched to any gene: 6. CDR1 and CDR2 from the germline V gene are MNHGY and SAAAGT. The CDR3 is made up of 15 amino acids. The CDR3 bases are TGTGCCAGCAGGCGGGAGGGACTTTCCACAGATACGCAGTATTTT. It yields the protein CASRREGLSTDTQYF.

Only a few counts were recorded for this clone. The chain joins TRBV30 to TRBJ2-3, with TRBD1 matching over 8 bases. V shed 3 bases and J 2 bases; nucleotides not matched to a gene: 19. Per germline, CDR1 GTSNPN and CDR2 SVGIG (reference sequence). CDR3 size: 19 residues. CDR3 nucleotides: TGTGCCTGGAGGTCCCTCATCCAGGGGGCCCAGACGGCCACAGATACGCAGTATTTT. It specifies CAWRSLIQGAQTATDTQYF. Complete variable domain (other parts from reference TRBV30 and TRBJ2-3): SQTIHQWPATLVQPVGSPLSLECTVEGTSNPNLYWYRQAAGRGLQLLFYSVGIGQISSEVPQNLSASRPQDRQFILSSKKLLLSDSGFYLCAWRSLIQGAQTATDTQYFGPGTRLTVL.

This clone showed up just a few times. The V and J genes are TRBV11-3 and TRBJ2-2, with D possibly matching TRBD2 (6 bases). The germline V gene encodes CDR1 SGHNT and CDR2 YENEEA. The germline V and J ends were trimmed by 2 bases and 7 bases, with 11 bases remaining between them. This CDR3 is 14 amino acids long. This CDR3 reads CASSLRRGSGELFF. CDR3 in DNA: TGTGCCAGCAGCTTAAGGCGGGGAAGCGGGGAGCTGTTTTTT.

The rearrangement uses TRBV11-3 and TRBJ2-2; D remains ambiguous. V lost 2 bases to trimming and J lost 1 base, with 8 bases between them. The CDR3 length is 15 residues. Germline CDR1 and CDR2: SGHNT and YENEEA. CDR3 sequence: CASSLIDMNTGELFF. In DNA form, the CDR3 reads TGTGCCAGCAGCTTAATAGATATGAACACCGGGGAGCTGTTTTTT.

The chain has TRBV5-1 and TRBJ1-3, with TRBD1 identical over 8 bases. The ends lost 1 base at V and 0 bases at J; junction bases unmatched: 9. CDR3 length equals 18 residues. CDR1 is SGHRS and CDR2 is YFSETQ in the germline V gene. The CDR3 DNA reads as TGCGCCAGCAGCTTGTCCCTTCGGACAGGGAGCTCTGGAAACACCATATATTTT. This gives the protein CASSLSLRTGSSGNTIYF. The entire variable domain, with the rest obtained from reference TRBV5-1 and TRBJ1-3, is as follows: KAGVTQTPRYLIKTRGQQVTLSCSPISGHRSVSWYQQTPGQGLQFLFEYFSETQRNKGNFPGRFSGRQFSNSRSEMNVSTLELGDSALYLCASSLSLRTGSSGNTIYFGEGSWLTVV.

This clone was detected a few times. The chain has TRBV11-3 and TRBJ2-5; 8 nucleotides line up with TRBD2. V shed 2 bases, J shed 5 bases, and the junction held 7 bases outside the gene matches. Germline V lookup: CDR1 SGHNT, CDR2 YENEEA. The CDR3 sequence is 15 residues long. This CDR3 is CASSLYGGAWETQYF. CDR3 sequence (DNA): TGTGCCAGCAGCTTATACGGGGGGGCCTGGGAGACCCAGTACTTC.

V is TRBV30 and J is TRBJ2-7, with D maybe TRBD1 (7 bases). Trimming left V 1 base short and J 6 bases short, with 16 bases between. In germline, CDR1 is GTSNPN, CDR2 SVGIG (reference sequence). The CDR3 loop spans 14 amino acids. CDR3 bases: TGTGCCTGGAGTGAGGGAGGCAGGGGGGCCGAGCAGTACTTC. Translating it yields CAWSEGGRGAEQYF. The variable domain in full, with the rest retrieved from reference TRBV30 and TRBJ2-7, is SQTIHQWPATLVQPVGSPLSLECTVEGTSNPNLYWYRQAAGRGLQLLFYSVGIGQISSEVPQNLSASRPQDRQFILSSKKLLLSDSGFYLCAWSEGGRGAEQYFGPGTRLTVT.

The chain carries TRBV23-1 and TRBJ1-6; D gene unclear. TRBV23-1 is filed as an ORF, its function uncertain. This CDR3 contains 13 residues. V was cut by 6 bases and J by 15 bases, with 18 bases left in between. Here the CDR3 reads CASSYLIGEFLHF. For the CDR3, the DNA is TGCGCCAGCAGCTACCTAATAGGCGAATTCCTCCACTTT.